One and the same sample provided the 12 T cell receptor beta chains below, sequenced in a study of blood T cell repertoires in COVID-19. TCRdb's copy holds only in-frame clones and misses some; the assay was immunoSEQ multiplex PCR. The sample carries 380,000 or so clones, more than 70% recorded once. The sample taken for sequencing was peripheral blood. These receptors came from a man in his forties with acute or convalescent COVID-19.

With respect to this clone: The same CDR3 also results from other DNA sequences found in this sample. The genes are TRBV5-1 and TRBJ1-1; a possible D gene is TRBD1 (6 bases). This CDR3 comprises 15 residues. Germline V gene data show CDR1 as SGHRS and CDR2 as YFSETQ. Trimming took 0 bases from V and 1 from J, leaving 10 bases between them. CDR3 region: CASSLVAGANTEAFF. CDR3 coding DNA: TGCGCCAGCAGCTTGGTGGCAGGGGCGAACACTGAAGCTTTCTTT. Complete variable domain (other parts from reference TRBV5-1 and TRBJ1-1): KAGVTQTPRYLIKTRGQQVTLSCSPISGHRSVSWYQQTPGQGLQFLFEYFSETQRNKGNFPGRFSGRQFSNSRSEMNVSTLELGDSALYLCASSLVAGANTEAFFGQGTRLTVV.

V gene TRBV5-8 combines with J gene TRBJ2-3; 11 bases align to TRBD2. J lost 0 bases, V lost 3 bases, and 6 bases had no gene match. There are 17 residues in the CDR3. Germline V gene sequence: CDR1 SGHTS, CDR2 YDEGEE. The CDR3: CASSSNLAGGSTDTQYF. The CDR3 nucleotides read TGTGCCAGCAGCTCTAACTTAGCGGGGGGGAGCACAGATACGCAGTATTTT.

Only a few counts were recorded for this clone. The chain combines TRBV28 with TRBJ2-1; 10 bases line up with TRBD1. CDR1 and CDR2 from the germline V gene are MDHEN and SYDVKM. Germline trimming cut 6 bases from V and 8 bases from J; bases unmatched to any gene: 4. The CDR3 loop spans 13 amino acids. The CDR3 DNA reads TGTGCCAGCAGGGGACAGGGGTGGGATGAGCAGTTCTTC. This codes for CASRGQGWDEQFF.

This clone appeared a single time. This chain uses TRBV4-2 with TRBJ1-1; D remains ambiguous. Looked up from germline, CDR1 is LGHNA and CDR2 is YNFKEQ. The CDR3 extends over 14 amino acids. Trimming left V 4 bases short and J 2 bases short, with 11 bases between. In DNA form, the CDR3 reads TGTGCCAGCAGCCGAAGCCAGGCAAACACTGAAGCTTTCTTT. It is translated as CASSRSQANTEAFF.

The V call is TRBV3-1 (or the pseudogene TRBV3-2), the J call TRBJ1-6, with 8 positions matching TRBD1. Unmatched junction bases numbered 7, after V lost 2 bases and J lost 7 bases. The CDR3 length is 16 residues. Germline CDR1 LGHDT, CDR2 YNNKEL (reference sequence). The CDR3 is CASSQRGQGWNSPLHF. CDR3 sequence (DNA): TGTGCCAGCAGCCAACGAGGACAGGGATGGAATTCACCCCTCCACTTT.

The rearrangement links TRBV29-1 to TRBJ1-1, with 10 bases matching TRBD1. The CDR3 has 15 amino acids. V was pared by 6 bases and J by 5 bases, with 12 bases of the junction left unmatched. Germline assignment: CDR1 SQVTM and CDR2 ANQGSEA. The CDR3 nucleotides are TGCAGCGTCACACCCCGGGACAGGGGAGGGACTGAAGCTTTCTTT. Its protein is CSVTPRDRGGTEAFF.

The gene calls are TRBV7-2 and TRBJ1-1; 8 bases map to TRBD1. CDR3 size: 15 residues. CDR1 and CDR2 from the germline V gene are SGHTA and FQGNSA. Trimming at V came to 6 bases and at J to 1 base, leaving 7 bases not matched to a gene. The CDR3 DNA follows: TGTGCCAGCAGGAGACTACAGGGGGGGAACACTGAAGCTTTCTTT. Translating it yields CASRRLQGGNTEAFF.

This clone showed up just a few times. The J gene is TRBJ1-5, the V gene TRBV24-1, with 9 positions matching TRBD1. J was trimmed by 6 bases and V by 5 bases; bases with no gene match: 7. Germline V gives CDR1 KGHDR, CDR2 SFDVKD. The CDR3 has 15 residues. The CDR3 sequence is CATSAKDRGGQPQHF. Written as DNA, the CDR3 is TGTGCCACCAGTGCCAAGGACAGGGGAGGTCAGCCCCAGCATTTT.

The chain has TRBV28 and TRBJ1-4; maybe TRBD1 (6 bases). V lost 7 bases, J lost 8 bases, and 20 bases lay in between. Germline V CDR1 and CDR2: MDHEN, SYDVKM. CDR3 length: 15 amino acids. The CDR3 reads CASTSLTGLGEKLFF. CDR3 DNA: TGTGCCAGCACATCTCTTACAGGGCTAGGCGAAAAACTGTTTTTT.

This clone has only one observation. CDR3 loop: CAWSVQGITDTQYF. The CDR3 coding sequence is TGTGCCTGGAGTGTACAGGGAATCACAGATACGCAGTATTTT. The V and J genes are TRBV30 and TRBJ2-3; tentatively, D is TRBD1 (6 bases). Trimming shortened V by 0 bases and J by 2 bases, and 9 bases separated the two germline ends. The CDR3 consists of 14 residues. The germline V gene encodes CDR1 GTSNPN and CDR2 SVGIG (reference sequence).

The rearrangement joins TRBV7-2 to TRBJ2-2, with D possibly TRBD2 on 6 matching bases. Germline V gives CDR1 SGHTA, CDR2 FQGNSA. The length of the CDR3 is 15 residues. Trimming cost V 1 base and J 7 bases, with 13 bases left between them. The CDR3 loop is CASSLVGGSDGELFF. In nucleotides, the CDR3 is TGTGCCAGCAGCTTAGTTGGAGGGTCTGACGGGGAGCTGTTTTTT.

J is TRBJ1-1 and V is TRBV7-6; D may be TRBD1 (5 bases). This CDR3 spans 13 amino acids. The V gene lost 0 bases and the J gene lost 5 bases, with 7 bases spanning the gap. Germline CDR1 SGHVS, CDR2 FNYEAQ. As DNA, the CDR3 is TGTGCCAGCAGCTTAGCAGGGGTAACTGAAGCTTTCTTT. Translating gives CASSLAGVTEAFF.